This T cell receptor (beta chain) was captured by sequencing in a study of beta chain features in type 1 diabetes. Germline CDR1 and CDR2: MNHNY and SVGAGI (reference sequence). The V segment lost 6 bases and the J segment 4 bases; nucleotides outside the gene matches: 9. The CDR3 is 15 amino acids. In regard to this clone: Its antigen is unknown.

Findings and caveats of the study: Researchers report that Type 1 diabetes patients had moderately but significantly shorter TCRB CDR3s across all four CD4+ subsets.

As every portion of the isolated RNA was reverse transcribed, the sequencing read expressed TCRB transcripts. Profiled with immunoSEQ multiplex PCR; TCRdb holds only in-frame clones, not every one. The table records 550,000 to 850,000 clones, around an eighth of them present only once. The V and J genes are TRBV6-6 and TRBJ2-3, with 8 bases aligning to TRBD1. Specimen: naive CD4+ T cells from blood. The sequence derives from a man younger than 30 with type 1 diabetes. CDR3 nucleotide sequence: TGTGCCAGCAGCCCGACAGGGGTGAGCGCAGATACGCAGTATTTT. Amino acid sequence: CASSPTGVSADTQYF.